These 27 T cell receptor beta chains originate from one sample sequenced in a study of early T cells in non-severe SARS-CoV-2 infection. TCRdb called the 5' RACE reads again in MiXCR, with one record for every CDR3 protein. Among about 36,000 distinct CDR3 sequences listed, 3.9% were seen once. The sequenced material came from whole blood. Every receptor here comes from an adult who was a healthcare worker with PCR-confirmed SARS-CoV-2 infection or an uninfected control (not recorded which).

This clonotype was counted between two and nine times. The chain recombines TRBV5-8 with TRBJ2-1; 7 positions match TRBD1. The CDR3 has 15 amino acids. The germline V gene encodes CDR1 SGHTS and CDR2 YDEGEE. V was pared by 5 bases and J by 4 bases, with 9 bases of the junction left unmatched. CDR3 region: CASRITRDRYNEQFF. The CDR3 DNA reads TGTGCCAGCAGAATAACCCGGGACAGATACAATGAGCAGTTCTTC.

This clonotype showed up many times. The chain has TRBV6-6 and TRBJ2-6; a possible D gene is TRBD1 (5 bases). CDR1 and CDR2 (germline): MNHNY, SVGAGI (reference sequence). This CDR3 comprises 15 residues. V gave up 7 bases and J gave up 2 bases, with 12 bases separating them. Here the CDR3 DNA reads TGTGCCAGCACTAGGGGTGGCGCTGGGGCCAACGTCCTGACTTTC. Translated: CASTRGGAGANVLTF.

This chain connects TRBV5-1 to TRBJ2-7, with D perhaps given as TRBD1 or TRBD2 (7 bases each). The CDR3 runs 14 residues. The V and J ends lost 3 bases and 5 bases respectively, with 15 bases between them. CDR1 is SGHRS, CDR2 YFSETQ, per germline. As DNA, the CDR3 is TGCGCCAGCAGCTCCCAGGGGGGGTTCCACGAGCAGTACTTC. This translates into CASSSQGGFHEQYF.

This clonotype was picked up many times. Here the CDR3 DNA reads TGTGCCAGCAGTGCGGCTCCTCGAGATACGCAGTATTTT. It codes for CASSAAPRDTQYF. The chain carries TRBV2 and TRBJ2-3, with D uncertain. The ends were cut back, 4 bases at V and 5 bases at J, with 10 bases in the middle. The CDR3 runs 13 residues. The germline V gene has CDR1 SNHLY and CDR2 FYNNEI.

In its sample, this clonotype was seen many times. The chain recombines TRBV10-3 with TRBJ2-6; D is uncertain. The CDR3 spans 17 residues. V gave up 6 bases and J gave up 0 bases, with 15 bases separating them. The germline CDR1 and CDR2 sequences are ENHRY and SYGVKD. The CDR3 bases are TGTGCCATCAGCGAGGAGCAGCTCATCTCTGGGGCCAACGTCCTGACTTTC. Translation: CAISEEQLISGANVLTF.

At least ten counts were recorded for this clonotype. The chain uses TRBV10-3 and TRBJ1-6, with unresolved D. Trimming removed 5 bases from V and 7 bases from J, with 12 bases in between. The length of the CDR3 is 14 residues. CDR1 is ENHRY and CDR2 is SYGVKD in the germline V gene. CDR3 residues: CAISTDTGNSPLHF. The CDR3 DNA follows: TGTGCCATCAGTACAGACACGGGGAATTCACCCCTCCACTTT.

V is TRBV14 and J is TRBJ2-3; D is ambiguous. The CDR3 is 13 amino acids. V was shortened by 2 bases and J by 1 base, with 4 bases between the two germline ends. Germline-derived CDR1 and CDR2 are SGHDN and FVKESK. The CDR3: CASSQLRTDTQYF. The CDR3 coding sequence is TGTGCCAGCAGCCAACTCCGCACAGATACGCAGTATTTT.

This clonotype was seen many times. V usage is TRBV7-9 and J usage is TRBJ1-5; no firm D call. V was clipped by 3 bases and J by 5 bases, with 11 bases between them. Germline V gene sequence: CDR1 SEHNR, CDR2 FQNEAQ (reference sequence). The CDR3 covers 14 residues. The CDR3 protein is CASSLEGADQPQHF. CDR3 DNA: TGTGCCAGCAGCTTGGAGGGAGCAGATCAGCCCCAGCATTTT.

The chain couples TRBV28 to TRBJ1-1, with a tentative D call TRBD1 (6 bases). V lost 7 bases and J 0 bases, leaving 15 bases between the germline ends. The CDR3 loop spans 15 amino acids. Germline loops: CDR1 MDHEN, CDR2 SYDVKM. The CDR3 nucleotides are TGTGCCAGCACCAAAGGGGGAAATCTGAACACTGAAGCTTTCTTT. Protein: CASTKGGNLNTEAFF.

Only a few counts were recorded for this clonotype. This chain connects TRBV11-3 to TRBJ2-2; D gene unclear. This CDR3 is 16 amino acids long. Trimming left V 0 bases short and J 0 bases short, with 8 bases between. The V gene's germline CDR1 is SGHNT and CDR2 YENEEA. The CDR3 protein is CASSLDGYSNTGELFF. The DNA of the CDR3 is TGTGCCAGCAGCTTAGATGGATACTCGAACACCGGGGAGCTGTTTTTT.

This clonotype was observed many times. This chain connects TRBV29-1 to TRBJ1-3; a possible D gene is TRBD1 (5 bases). From germline, CDR1 is SQVTM and CDR2 ANQGSEA. CDR3 length equals 13 residues. V was pared by 3 bases and J by 2 bases, with 8 bases between. The DNA for the CDR3 is TGCAGCGTTGATGGGGGGGCTGGAAACACCATATATTTT. Amino acids: CSVDGGAGNTIYF. Based on the CDR3 plus reference TRBV29-1 and TRBJ1-3, the full variable domain is SAVISQKPSRDICQRGTSLTIQCQVDSQVTMMFWYRQQPGQSLTLIATANQGSEATYESGFVIDKFPISRPNLTFSTLTVSNMSPEDSSIYLCSVDGGAGNTIYFGEGSWLTVV.

This clonotype was observed at least ten times. V usage is TRBV25-1 and J usage is TRBJ1-2; D is ambiguous. This CDR3 is built from 13 residues. V was trimmed by 4 bases and J by 6 bases, leaving 12 bases between them. Germline V gene data show CDR1 as MGHDK and CDR2 as SYGVNS. The CDR3 reads CASSASGVDGYTF. CDR3 DNA: TGTGCCAGCAGTGCTTCCGGGGTGGATGGCTACACCTTC.

This clonotype was picked up many times. This chain uses TRBV7-3 with TRBJ2-7; 11 bases map to TRBD2. J lost 2 bases, V lost 5 bases, and 2 bases had no gene match. The CDR3 has 14 residues. The germline gives CDR1 SGHTA, CDR2 FQGTGA. In DNA form, the CDR3 reads TGTGCCAGCAGCGTGACTAGCGGGACCTACGAGCAGTACTTC. Encoded protein: CASSVTSGTYEQYF.

This clonotype was counted at least ten times. The J gene is TRBJ2-7, the V gene TRBV7-9; D could derive from TRBD1 or TRBD2 (6 bases each). Germline V gives CDR1 SEHNR, CDR2 FQNEAQ (reference sequence). The CDR3 is made up of 12 amino acids. Trimming left V 7 bases short and J 6 bases short, with 13 bases between. Here the CDR3 DNA reads TGTGCCAGCAATCAAGGGGGAGGCGAGCAGTACGTC. Protein product: CASNQGGGEQYV.

Details on this clonotype: This could be a read error, since a much larger clone is one nucleotide away. The genes are TRBV30 and TRBJ2-3, with D possibly matching TRBD2 (6 bases). The germline V gene has CDR1 GTSNPN and CDR2 SVGIG (reference sequence). V lost 8 bases, J lost 5 bases, and 14 bases lay in between. CDR3 length: 12 amino acids. The CDR3 nucleotides are TGTGCCAGCCACGGGGGTATAGATACGCAGTATTTT. Protein sequence: CASHGGIDTQYF.

This clonotype was seen repeatedly, ten times or more. J is TRBJ2-1 and V is TRBV7-6; a weak D match, TRBD1 (5 bases). The V gene's germline CDR1 is SGHVS and CDR2 FNYEAQ. CDR3 length: 16 amino acids. V lost 5 bases and J 4 bases, leaving 18 bases between the germline ends. The CDR3 is CASSQGARSVYNEQFF. DNA for the CDR3: TGTGCCAGCAGCCAAGGGGCGCGGAGCGTTTACAATGAGCAGTTCTTC.

This clonotype was detected ten times or more. The chain uses TRBV27 and TRBJ2-3, with TRBD2 as a possible D gene (5 bases). V was trimmed by 6 bases and J by 0 bases, leaving 16 bases between them. Per the germline V gene, CDR1 is MNHEY and CDR2 is SMNVEV (reference sequence). This CDR3 is 16 amino acids long. CDR3 amino acids: CASSRLQRTSTDTQYF. As DNA, the CDR3 is TGTGCCAGCAGCCGATTACAGCGGACTAGCACAGATACGCAGTATTTT.

This clonotype was detected ten times or more. This rearrangement joins TRBV27 to TRBJ2-4; 8 nucleotides agree with TRBD1. The length of the CDR3 is 15 residues. The trim removed 5 bases at V and 3 bases at J, leaving 6 bases unmatched. The V gene's germline CDR1 is MNHEY and CDR2 SMNVEV (reference sequence). The CDR3 is CASSNDRGGKNIQYF. In nucleotides, the CDR3 is TGTGCCAGCAGTAACGACAGGGGTGGCAAAAACATTCAGTACTTC.

In its sample, this clonotype was seen a few times. V and J are TRBV6-2 or TRBV6-3 and TRBJ1-2; TRBD1 agrees at 9 bases. This CDR3 has 13 residues. The V gene's germline CDR1 is MNHEY and CDR2 SVGEGT. The V segment lost 6 bases and the J segment 4 bases; nucleotides outside the gene matches: 3. CDR3 amino acids: CASSLDRGYGYTF. CDR3 DNA: TGTGCCAGCAGCCTGGACAGGGGCTATGGCTACACCTTC.

This clonotype has more than one count but fewer than ten. The chain employs TRBV6-5 and TRBJ2-5; D is unresolved. The CDR3 is 11 residues long. CDR1 is MNHEY and CDR2 is SVGAGI in the germline V gene. V lost 4 bases to trimming and J lost 6 bases, with 6 bases between them. The CDR3 region has the DNA TGTGCCAGCAGTTCTAGGAAGACCCAGTACTTC. Translating it yields CASSSRKTQYF.

This clonotype was seen repeatedly, ten times or more. This chain uses TRBV21-1 with TRBJ2-7; TRBD1, the D gene given by the table, was not confirmed from the DNA. TRBV21-1 is a listed pseudogene. This CDR3 spans 13 amino acids. This CDR3 is CASSKRGGYEQYF. DNA of the CDR3: TGTGCCAGCAGCAAAAGGGGGGGCTACGAGCAGTACTTC.

This clonotype was detected ten times or more. The CDR3 is CSAPSLAGEWKQFF. The CDR3 bases are TGCAGTGCCCCCTCTTTAGCGGGAGAATGGAAGCAGTTCTTC. V and J are TRBV20-1 and TRBJ2-1; 9 nucleotides align to TRBD2. CDR1 is DFQATT, CDR2 SNEGSKA, per germline (reference sequence). J gave up 11 bases and V 6 bases, and 14 bases lay outside the gene matches. The CDR3 contains 14 residues.

The gene calls are TRBV7-2 and TRBJ2-1; TRBD2 agrees at 10 bases. This CDR3 spans 15 amino acids. The germline CDR1 and CDR2 sequences are SGHTA and FQGNSA. V lost 6 bases and J lost 5; bases outside the gene matches: 7. CDR3: CASRKAGGGNNEQFF. CDR3 in DNA: TGTGCCAGCAGAAAAGCGGGAGGGGGTAACAATGAGCAGTTCTTC.

V is TRBV2 and J is TRBJ2-1; 11 nucleotides align to TRBD2. The CDR3 covers 15 residues. The V and J ends lost 10 bases and 5 bases, in that order; junction bases with no gene match: 10. Germline assignment: CDR1 SNHLY and CDR2 FYNNEI. CDR3 sequence reads: CATQTGTSGHNEQFF. In nucleotides, the CDR3 is TGTGCCACACAAACCGGGACTAGCGGACACAATGAGCAGTTCTTC.

In its sample, this clonotype was seen many times. This chain links TRBV6-2 or TRBV6-3 with TRBJ2-7, with TRBD2 identical over 12 bases. Germline V CDR1 and CDR2: MNHEY, SVGEGT. The CDR3 runs 18 residues. V shed 0 bases, J shed 6 bases, and the junction held 12 bases outside the gene matches. CDR3 nucleotide sequence: TGTGCCAGCAGTTACTCGAGACTAGCGGGAGTAGTTTCCGCCGAGCAGTACTTC. It is translated as CASSYSRLAGVVSAEQYF.

The chain couples TRBV20-1 to TRBJ2-1; TRBD2 agrees at 9 bases. V lost 7 bases to trimming and J lost 6 bases; unmatched junction nucleotides: 10. The CDR3 loop spans 14 amino acids. Per germline, CDR1 DFQATT and CDR2 SNEGSKA (reference sequence). The CDR3 DNA reads TGCAGTGTAGGGGTAGCGGGAGTAAGCAATGAGCAGTTCTTC. This sequence encodes CSVGVAGVSNEQFF.

This clonotype appeared many times. The V and J genes are TRBV12-3 or TRBV12-4 and TRBJ2-3; 11 nucleotides align to TRBD2. The CDR3 loop spans 16 amino acids. V shed 6 bases, J shed 3 bases, and the junction held 8 bases outside the gene matches. The CDR3 loop is CASSLTSGSGTDTQYF. The CDR3 nucleotides read TGTGCCAGCAGCCTCACTAGCGGGAGTGGGACAGATACGCAGTATTTT.